This T cell receptor (beta chain) appears in the sequencing data of a study of blood T cell repertoires in COVID-19. Trimming pared 1 base from V and 8 bases from J, leaving 12 bases between. CDR1 is SGHRS and CDR2 is YFSETQ in the germline V gene. This CDR3 comprises 13 residues. This clone was counted a few times. Authors' processing steps: Quantification of nucleated cells was approximated via reference gene primer amplification. Profiled with immunoSEQ multiplex PCR; TCRdb holds only in-frame clones, not every one. Clonal size and the V and J genes are those of that table, whereas D and trimming came from the DNA. Found here are some 230,000 clones, around 86% of them singletons; the top ten hold approximately 2%.

Input material: peripheral blood. The TCR comes from a man aged 30 to 45 who had recovered from COVID-19. The V and J genes are TRBV5-1 and TRBJ1-2, with D perhaps matching TRBD1 (6 bases). The CDR3 nucleotides are TGCGCCAGCAGCTTGATAGGGCAGGGGGGCTACACCTTC. It yields the protein CASSLIGQGGYTF.